The subject of this entry is one T cell receptor beta chain. Its antigen is unknown. The data belong to a study of cytomegalovirus exposure and HLA in healthy donors. The PCR ran on 60 Vbeta and 13 Jbeta primers. The data were produced by immunoSEQ multiplex PCR, yet TCRdb's version contains in-frame clones alone and is incomplete. Here the sample spans over 200,000 clones, around 80% being singletons. Study-wide results and caveats: Earlier analysis yielded a pattern in which most TCR beta V segments were productive about 87% or about 30% of the time. An analysis that came later showed most CMV-associated TCR beta chains appearing HLA-restricted. Clonal expansion was found to be greater in HLA-associated TCR beta chains than in equally common others in a later analysis.

Donors in the study were healthy people who gave bone marrow. The TCR comes from a woman aged 60-70 years in good health and CMV-seropositive. The material sequenced was PBMCs.

The CDR3 reads CASRGTQNSPLHF. Written as DNA, the CDR3 is TGTGCCAGCAGGGGTACACAGAATTCACCCCTCCACTTT. V and J are TRBV2 and TRBJ1-6, with D unresolved. V shed 6 bases and J shed 7 bases, with 10 bases lying between them. Germline loops: CDR1 SNHLY, CDR2 FYNNEI. CDR3 length: 13 residues.